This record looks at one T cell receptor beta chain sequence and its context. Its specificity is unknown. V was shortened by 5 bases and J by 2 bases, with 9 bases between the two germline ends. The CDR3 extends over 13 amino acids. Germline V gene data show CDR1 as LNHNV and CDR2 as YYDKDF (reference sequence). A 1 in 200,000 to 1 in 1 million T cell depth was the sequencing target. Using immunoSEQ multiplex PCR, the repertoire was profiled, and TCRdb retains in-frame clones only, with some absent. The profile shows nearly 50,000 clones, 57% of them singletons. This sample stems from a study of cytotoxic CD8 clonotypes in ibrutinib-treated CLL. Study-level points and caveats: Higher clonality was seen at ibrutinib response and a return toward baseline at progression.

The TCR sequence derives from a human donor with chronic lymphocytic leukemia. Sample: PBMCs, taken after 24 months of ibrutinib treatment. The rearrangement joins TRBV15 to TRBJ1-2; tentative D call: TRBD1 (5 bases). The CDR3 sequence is CATSSGRNYGYTF. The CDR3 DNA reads TGTGCCACCAGCTCGGGACGGAACTATGGCTACACCTTC.